This is a list of T cell receptor beta chains from one sample in a study of shared clonotypes between healthy human individuals. Profiled with immunoSEQ multiplex PCR; TCRdb holds only in-frame clones, not every one. The sample has roughly 2 million clones; around 95% are singletons. Sequenced sample: naive CD4+ T cells sorted from blood. The receptors come from a man in his late teens or twenties in good health. The CDR3 runs from the conserved cysteine through the conserved F or W. D genes are given only for firm matches. Clone size is shown for a subset of rows, as once, few, many or a class of expanded clone.

>-|TRBV7-2|TRBJ2-5|-
TGTGCCAGCAGCTTATGGCAGGGCCAGACCCAGTACTTC
CASSLWQGQTQYF
>once|TRBV7-8|TRBJ1-6|TRBD1
TGTGCCAGCAGCTTACCAGGGGGCTCTTCACCCCTCCACTTT
CASSLPGGSSPLHF
>-|TRBV5-1|TRBJ2-2|TRBD1
TGCGCCAGCAGCTTGGGGACAGGATTGAACACCGGGGAGCTGTTTTTT
CASSLGTGLNTGELFF
>few|TRBV10-3|TRBJ2-7|TRBD2
TGTGCCATCAGTGAGCGAGCGGGAGCACCCGAGCAGTACTTC
CAISERAGAPEQYF
>-|TRBV7-9|TRBJ1-6|TRBD1
TGTGCCAGCAGCCTCCTAGGGACAGGGAGTAATTCACCCCTCCACTTT
CASSLLGTGSNSPLHF
>-|TRBV12-5|TRBJ1-2|-
TGTGCTAGTGGCCCTGACAACATCTATGGCTACACCTTC
CASGPDNIYGYTF
>-|TRBV11-3|TRBJ2-7|-
TGTGCCAGCAGCTTAAAAAGGGGGAGGGCCCACGAGCAGTACTTC
CASSLKRGRAHEQYF
>once|TRBV30|TRBJ2-7|-
TGTGCCTGGAGTGTGTCATCCTACCACGAGCAGTACTTC
CAWSVSSYHEQYF
>-|TRBV6-9|TRBJ2-7|TRBD1
TGTGCCAGCAGTACCTCAGGGGGCCCCCTCTACGAGCAGTACTTC
CASSTSGGPLYEQYF
>once|TRBV10-3|TRBJ2-7|TRBD2
TGTGCCATCAGTGAGTCGAGAGCGGGAGTCGGTGGCGAGCAGTACTTC
CAISESRAGVGGEQYF
>-|TRBV28|TRBJ1-1|-
TGTGCCGCCCTGGACACTTCGAACACTGAAGCTTTCTTT
CAALDTSNTEAFF
>-|TRBV19|TRBJ1-6|-
TGTGCCAGTAGTTCGCTGGAAGGGGAATTTTCACCCCTCCACTTT
CASSSLEGEFSPLHF
>-|TRBV2|TRBJ2-5|-
TGTGCCAGCAGCCTATCACAGGGATGGCAAGAGACCCAGTACTTC
CASSLSQGWQETQYF
>-|TRBV7-3|TRBJ2-1|-
TGTGCCAGCAGCCCGACGGGCCAAGACTCCTACAATGAGCAGTTCTTC
CASSPTGQDSYNEQFF
>-|TRBV10-3|TRBJ2-7|TRBD2
TGTGCCATCAGCTCAACTAGCGAGGGAACCTACGAGCAGTACTTC
CAISSTSEGTYEQYF
>-|TRBV2|TRBJ2-1|-
TGTGCCAGCAGTTCCGTAGCTGCGGGATTATACAATGAGCAGTTCTTC
CASSSVAAGLYNEQFF
>-|TRBV19|TRBJ1-6|-
TGTGCCAGTAGTGGGGGACTGGCGGATCTAAATTCACCCCTCCACTTT
CASSGGLADLNSPLHF
>-|TRBV5-4|TRBJ1-1|TRBD1
TGTGCCAGCAGAGGCCCACCGGGACAGGGTGTGACTGAAGCTTTCTTT
CASRGPPGQGVTEAFF
>-|TRBV10-2|TRBJ2-1|-
TGCGCCAGCAACGGGAGAGTCAACAATGAGCAGTTCTTC
CASNGRVNNEQFF
>-|TRBV5-1|TRBJ2-7|TRBD2
TGCGCCAGCAGAGTCAGCGGGGGCTACGAGCAGTACTTC
CASRVSGGYEQYF